This paragraph reports one T cell receptor (beta chain). This receptor's antigen is unknown. No base qualities exist here, and no much larger clone lies one base off it. In Seattle, one collaborating source enrolled patients while the infection was active and tracked those patients longitudinally over the course of disease. Whole blood was collected in K2EDTA tubes by collaborating institutions according to the institutions' own protocols. For TCRbeta analysis, collaborators shipped samples in one of three forms: frozen whole blood, isolated PBMCs, or DNA extracted from either of those sample types. TCRbeta CDR3 regions were amplified from genomic DNA by means of the immunoSEQ Assay, a bias-controlled multiplex PCR. The paper's data handling went like this. The number of nucleated cells in each sample was estimated by amplification of reference gene primers within the assay. To quantify the absolute abundance of each unique TCRbeta CDR3 rearrangement, sequence reads were collapsed and filtered. Productive Simpson clonality was computed per sample as the square root of Simpson's diversity index over productive rearrangements. TCRdb stores this immuneACCESS table with in-frame sequences only. Part of the clones is absent; in the studies checked, under half of the shortfall reflects unresolved V genes, and no reason is known for the rest. Clone size and the V and J calls come from that table; the DNA yielded D and trimming. Recorded for this sample are hundreds of thousands of clones; 80% to 90% of them occurred a single time. The ten most abundant clones make up under 6.5% of the sample.

This specimen comes from a study of blood T cell repertoires in COVID-19 (TCRdb year 2020). Concerning the study at large: Collaborator samples came from the United States, Italy and Spain and covered acute and convalescent phases of COVID-19. The samples were drawn from the first 160 participants of the ongoing ImmuneRACE study and from 1,254 subjects provided by 6 global collaborators. The dataset comprised deeply sampled blood TCRbeta repertoires from subjects exposed to, actively infected with, or recovered from COVID-19. The sample metadata nearly always contained a de-identified subject ID, COVID-19 status, age in years and sex. The material from the prospective study consisted of cDNA or gDNA derived from T cells, B-cell-depleted T cells, or PBMCs. Where HLA class I and class II types were available, the types were taken from metadata supplied by the sample provider, not from assay-based typing. A freely available public database, intended as a resource for researchers studying the immune response to SARS-CoV-2, is where the repertoires were released. Broad study findings and their caveats: Clinical and demographic metadata were provided uncurated, with the amount varying by source and participant.

The receptor comes from a woman aged 45 to 65 with COVID-19, enrolled during active disease. Material for sequencing was peripheral blood.

The encoded CDR3 is CASSGQTGPGNTIYF. The base sequence is TGTGCCAGCTCGGGCCAGACAGGGCCTGGAAACACCATATATTTT. The rearranged segments are TRBV18 and TRBJ1-3; 7 junctional bases match TRBD1. Unmatched junction bases come to 7, with V trimmed by 6 bases and J by 2 bases. Looking up the germline V gene yields CDR1 KGHSH and CDR2 LQKENI. The cysteine opens and the phenylalanine closes a CDR3 of 15 amino acids. Just CDR3 DNA is preserved here, 45 bases in frame from base 1.